The 23 T cell receptor beta chains presented below share a single source sample, sequenced in a study of shared clonotypes between healthy human individuals. The assay was immunoSEQ multiplex PCR, and TCRdb's table has in-frame clones only and misses some. The data hold about 2 million clones, with about 95% observed a single time. CD45RO-negative CD8 cells positively selected for CCR7 made up the naive population, which excluded terminally differentiated effector memory CD45RA+ cells. The sample was naive CD8+ T cells sorted from blood. All receptors derive from a young man in good health.

V gene TRBV4-3 combines with J gene TRBJ2-7; 7 nucleotides match TRBD1. V shed 3 bases, J shed 2 bases, and the junction held 4 bases outside the gene matches. There are 14 residues in the CDR3. Germline values: CDR1 LGHNA, CDR2 YSLEER. The CDR3 DNA sequence: TGCGCCAGCAGCCAGAGCGACAGGGCCTACGAGCAGTACTTC. Its protein product is CASSQSDRAYEQYF.

The V gene is TRBV5-1, the J gene TRBJ1-2; D is possibly TRBD1 (5 bases). Germline CDR1 SGHRS, CDR2 YFSETQ. The V and J ends lost 0 bases and 6 bases respectively, with 15 bases between them. The CDR3 spans 15 residues. CDR3 sequence (DNA): TGCGCCAGCAGCTTGGTTGCAGGGCGTCAGGATGGCTACACCTTC. Translating it yields CASSLVAGRQDGYTF.

The chain has TRBV4-3 and TRBJ2-1; D is undetermined. CDR3 size: 13 residues. With 2 bases removed from V and 9 bases from J, the gap between germline ends came to 11 bases. Germline V CDR1 and CDR2: LGHNA, YSLEER. The CDR3: CASSQLLDTEQFF. Written as DNA, the CDR3 is TGCGCCAGCAGCCAACTCCTAGATACTGAGCAGTTCTTC.

This chain joins TRBV27 and TRBJ2-5; D remains ambiguous. Deletions cut 3 bases from V and 0 bases from J, with 8 bases between. The CDR3 totals 14 residues. Per the germline V gene, CDR1 is MNHEY and CDR2 is SMNVEV (reference sequence). Written as DNA, the CDR3 is TGTGCCAGCAGTTTGGATCTGAACCAAGAGACCCAGTACTTC. Amino acid sequence: CASSLDLNQETQYF.

The chain is built from TRBV30 and TRBJ1-4; D gene uncertain. This CDR3 spans 13 amino acids. Trimming took off 1 base at V and 4 bases at J, with 7 bases between the two ends. Per germline, CDR1 GTSNPN and CDR2 SVGIG (reference sequence). The CDR3 nucleotides read TGTGCCTGGAGTGCCGGGTATAATGAAAAACTGTTTTTT. Translation: CAWSAGYNEKLFF.

For the CDR3, the DNA is TGTGCCAGCAGTTATCTTGGCAGACCAGAAGGTGAAAAACTGTTTTTT. Residues: CASSYLGRPEGEKLFF. The chain couples TRBV6-6 to TRBJ1-4; D not resolved. V was clipped by 3 bases and J by 7 bases, with 18 bases between them. CDR3 length: 16 amino acids. Looked up from germline, CDR1 is MNHNY and CDR2 is SVGAGI (reference sequence).

V gene TRBV28 combines with J gene TRBJ2-5; no definite D call. CDR3 size: 15 residues. V dropped 6 bases and J dropped 1 base, with 15 bases sitting between them. Germline V CDR1 and CDR2: MDHEN, SYDVKM. The CDR3 reads CASRISAGSQETQYF. CDR3 nucleotide sequence: TGTGCCAGCAGGATTTCCGCAGGTTCCCAAGAGACCCAGTACTTC.

The rearrangement uses TRBV5-5 and TRBJ2-1; D may be TRBD2 (5 bases). Trimming stripped 0 bases from V and 9 bases from J, with 10 bases between. CDR3 length equals 13 residues. Germline V gene lookup returns CDR1 SGHKS and CDR2 YYEKEE (reference sequence). This CDR3 reads CASSLDGGPEQFF. Here the CDR3 DNA reads TGTGCCAGCAGCTTGGACGGCGGGCCTGAGCAGTTCTTC.

The J gene is TRBJ2-3, the V gene TRBV10-3, with D perhaps matching TRBD1 or TRBD2 (6 bases each). Germline V gene data show CDR1 as ENHRY and CDR2 as SYGVKD. Trimming took 10 bases from V and 1 from J, leaving 21 bases between them. The CDR3 extends over 16 amino acids. The CDR3 sequence is CATKGGESSGTDTQYF. CDR3 sequence (DNA): TGTGCCACAAAGGGGGGAGAGTCCTCGGGCACAGATACGCAGTATTTT.

This clone was seen just once. The chain joins TRBV7-6 to TRBJ2-2; 11 nucleotides align to TRBD2. The CDR3 runs to 15 residues. Trimming cost V 5 bases and J 7 bases; bases outside gene matches: 6. Per germline, CDR1 SGHVS and CDR2 FNYEAQ. This CDR3 is CASSGTSGWFGELFF. The CDR3 region has the DNA TGTGCCAGCAGCGGGACTAGCGGTTGGTTCGGGGAGCTGTTTTTT.

The chain combines TRBV7-9 with TRBJ2-7; D is perhaps TRBD2 (5 bases). Germline V gene sequence: CDR1 SEHNR, CDR2 FQNEAQ (reference sequence). V was clipped by 1 base and J by 4 bases, with 23 bases between them. The CDR3 runs 18 residues. CDR3 residues: CASSLGRTPNTKSYEQYF. CDR3 nucleotides: TGTGCCAGCAGCTTAGGGAGGACTCCGAACACCAAATCTTACGAGCAGTACTTC. Variable domain in full (rest from reference TRBV7-9 and TRBJ2-7): DTGVSQNPRHKITKRGQNVTFRCDPISEHNRLYWYRQTLGQGPEFLTYFQNEAQLEKSRLLSDRFSAERPKGSFSTLEIQRTEQGDSAMYLCASSLGRTPNTKSYEQYFGPGTRLTVT.

The rearrangement uses TRBV7-8 and TRBJ1-2; D possibly corresponds to TRBD1 (5 bases). The V end was cut by 0 bases, the J end by 3 bases, with 11 bases between. CDR3 length: 15 amino acids. Germline CDR1 reads SGHVS; CDR2 reads FQNEAQ. CDR3 sequence reads: CASSLAQGVDYGYTF. The CDR3 region has the DNA TGTGCCAGCAGCTTAGCGCAAGGGGTAGACTATGGCTACACCTTC. Full variable domain (missing parts from reference TRBV7-8 and TRBJ1-2): GAGVSQSPRYKVAKRGQDVALRCDPISGHVSLFWYQQALGQGPEFLTYFQNEAQLDKSGLPSDRFFAERPEGSVSTLKIQRTQQEDSAVYLCASSLAQGVDYGYTFGSGTRLTVV.

Worth noting for this clone: Other DNA sequences within the sample encode an identical CDR3. The chain has TRBV6-5 and TRBJ2-2; TRBD2 might be the D (5 bases). V was cut by 0 bases and J by 6 bases, with 5 bases left in between. This CDR3 has 13 amino acids. Germline V lookup: CDR1 MNHEY, CDR2 SVGAGI. The CDR3 sequence: CASSYSEAGELFF. The CDR3 DNA is TGTGCCAGCAGTTACTCGGAGGCCGGGGAGCTGTTTTTT.

The J gene is TRBJ2-7, the V gene TRBV5-1; D gene ambiguous. The V gene lost 1 base and the J gene lost 5 bases, with 7 bases spanning the gap. CDR1 is SGHRS, CDR2 YFSETQ, per germline. The CDR3 totals 12 residues. In DNA form, the CDR3 reads TGCGCCAGCAGCTTGCAAGGACACGAGCAGTACTTC. It encodes CASSLQGHEQYF. Full variable domain (outside the CDR3, taken from reference TRBV5-1 and TRBJ2-7): KAGVTQTPRYLIKTRGQQVTLSCSPISGHRSVSWYQQTPGQGLQFLFEYFSETQRNKGNFPGRFSGRQFSNSRSEMNVSTLELGDSALYLCASSLQGHEQYFGPGTRLTVT.

Points on this clone: Distinct nucleotide sequences in the sample also encode this CDR3. The CDR3 sequence: CASSPGQGEYQETQYF. DNA of the CDR3: TGTGCCAGCAGTCCAGGACAGGGGGAGTACCAAGAGACCCAGTACTTC. J is TRBJ2-5 and V is TRBV27; 10 bases agree with TRBD1. V lost 5 bases, J lost 0 bases, and 6 bases stayed unmatched. CDR3 length equals 16 residues. Germline V lookup: CDR1 MNHEY, CDR2 SMNVEV (reference sequence).

In the case of this clone: The identical CDR3 is also encoded by other nucleotide sequences in the sample. The chain employs TRBV9 and TRBJ2-7, with D hard to call. The CDR3 spans 14 residues. Trimming pared 0 bases from V and 3 bases from J, leaving 10 bases between. Germline V gene data show CDR1 as SGDLS and CDR2 as YYNGEE. This CDR3 is CASSVEGRNYEQYF. The CDR3, as DNA: TGTGCCAGCAGCGTAGAAGGCAGAAACTACGAGCAGTACTTC.

V gene TRBV7-9 combines with J gene TRBJ2-4; 7 bases fit TRBD1. V was clipped by 4 bases and J by 5 bases; unmatched bases: 8. Germline V gene sequence: CDR1 SEHNR, CDR2 FQNEAQ (reference sequence). The CDR3 consists of 15 residues. DNA of the CDR3: TGTGCCAGCAGCTCGCAAACAGGGGTCGAAAACATTCAGTACTTC. Its protein is CASSSQTGVENIQYF.

V gene TRBV6-4 combines with J gene TRBJ1-2; possible D gene TRBD1, 5 bases. The CDR3 consists of 15 residues. Germline CDR1 reads MRHNA; CDR2 reads SNTAGT. V was cut by 6 bases and J by 8 bases, with 22 bases left in between. In DNA, the CDR3 is TGTGCCAGCAGCCACGAGGGGACGGGAGCATCGGGCTACACCTTC. The encoded protein is CASSHEGTGASGYTF.

The chain recombines TRBV4-2 with TRBJ2-2, with 7 bases lining up with TRBD2. The CDR3 totals 17 residues. V lost 0 bases and J lost 3; bases outside the gene matches: 7. From germline, CDR1 is LGHNA and CDR2 YNFKEQ. Here the CDR3 reads CASSQDGLAEDTGELFF. The CDR3 DNA sequence: TGTGCCAGCAGCCAAGATGGGCTAGCGGAGGACACCGGGGAGCTGTTTTTT.

As regards this clone: Other DNA sequences in the sample encode the same CDR3. The DNA for the CDR3 is TGTGCCAGCAGTTTCGGGCATACCTACGAGCAGTACTTC. It translates to CASSFGHTYEQYF. The chain links TRBV27 to TRBJ2-7; D is undetermined. This CDR3 contains 13 residues. V lost 3 bases and J lost 2, with 8 bases in between. Germline CDR1 MNHEY, CDR2 SMNVEV (reference sequence).

The J gene is TRBJ1-5, the V gene TRBV7-2, with D uncertain. CDR1 and CDR2 (germline): SGHTA, FQGNSA. V was cut by 1 base and J by 0 bases, with 13 bases left in between. The CDR3 extends over 17 amino acids. The CDR3 DNA follows: TGTGCCAGCAGCTTAGACGGAAGGATTTATAGCAATCAGCCCCAGCATTTT. Protein sequence: CASSLDGRIYSNQPQHF.

The rearrangement joins TRBV29-1 to TRBJ2-3, with TRBD2 matching 7 bases. V lost 4 bases, J lost 5 bases, and 9 bases stayed unmatched. CDR3 length: 14 amino acids. Germline loops: CDR1 SQVTM, CDR2 ANQGSEA. The CDR3 spells CSVVGLVSQDTQYF. CDR3 coding DNA: TGCAGCGTTGTTGGACTAGTCTCACAAGATACGCAGTATTTT.

The J gene is TRBJ2-1, the V gene TRBV19, with TRBD2 matching over 8 bases. The CDR3 is made up of 17 amino acids. V gave up 3 bases and J gave up 3 bases; unmatched junction bases: 10. The germline V gene encodes CDR1 LNHDA and CDR2 SQIVND (reference sequence). The CDR3 sequence: CASSITGGSGSYNEQFF. DNA of the CDR3: TGTGCCAGTAGTATTACGGGAGGGAGCGGGAGCTACAATGAGCAGTTCTTC. Based on the CDR3 plus reference TRBV19 and TRBJ2-1, the full variable domain is DGGITQSPKYLFRKEGQNVTLSCEQNLNHDAMYWYRQDPGQGLRLIYYSQIVNDFQKGDIAEGYSVSREKKESFPLTVTSAQKNPTAFYLCASSITGGSGSYNEQFFGPGTRLTVL.